This passage covers 21 T cell receptor beta chains from one sample sequenced in a study of CD8 T cells in Susac syndrome (dated by TCRdb to the late 2010s). To prepare the library, the immunoSEQ multiplex PCR assay was applied. RNA was extracted using the RNeasy kit, and about 0.45 to 1 ug of the RNA was reverse transcribed with random hexamers. TCRdb reanalyzed the raw reads on its own, using fastp at Q25 for trimming and MiXCR for clone calling, and kept in-frame beta chains. Rows with one shared CDR3 protein collapse into an entry with the most common genes and DNA. This sample is represented by fewer than 350,000 distinct CDR3 sequences; approximately 89% of them were singletons. Approximately 0.18% of the sample is taken by the ten largest. Sequenced: CD8+ T cells from PBMCs. Receptors originate from a human donor with multiple sclerosis.

V and J are TRBV4-2 and TRBJ1-3, with D hard to call. The CDR3 extends over 14 amino acids. V lost 1 base and J lost 1, with 5 bases in between. Germline V gives CDR1 LGHNA, CDR2 YNFKEQ. The CDR3 nucleotides read TGTGCCAGCAGCCAAGCCGGTTCTGGAAACACCATATATTTT. It encodes CASSQAGSGNTIYF.

The chain joins TRBV29-1 to TRBJ2-7; 8 nucleotides match TRBD2. CDR3 length equals 16 residues. J gave up 4 bases and V 5 bases, and 16 bases lay outside the gene matches. Germline V gene lookup returns CDR1 SQVTM and CDR2 ANQGSEA. CDR3: CSVQSGAGLAVYEQYF. CDR3 nucleotide sequence: TGCAGCGTTCAGTCTGGGGCCGGACTAGCTGTTTACGAGCAGTACTTC.

The table lists this clonotype with a count of one. The gene calls are TRBV7-9 and TRBJ1-2; D is uncertain. Germline V gene lookup returns CDR1 SEHNR and CDR2 FQNEAQ (reference sequence). The germline V and J ends were trimmed by 0 bases and 7 bases, with 15 bases remaining between them. This CDR3 comprises 15 residues. The CDR3 region is CASSLALGIGGGYTF. For the CDR3, the DNA is TGTGCCAGCAGCTTAGCGTTGGGGATCGGCGGTGGCTACACCTTC.

V and J are TRBV27 and TRBJ2-2; unclear D gene. V was shortened by 0 bases and J by 4 bases, with 3 bases between the two germline ends. The germline CDR1 and CDR2 sequences are MNHEY and SMNVEV (reference sequence). The CDR3 length is 13 residues. This chain's CDR3 is CASSLSTTGELFF. The DNA of the CDR3 is TGTGCCAGCAGTTTATCGACCACCGGGGAGCTGTTTTTT.

The chain links TRBV20-1 to TRBJ2-3, with D possibly being TRBD2 (6 bases). Germline V gene data show CDR1 as DFQATT and CDR2 as SNEGSKA (reference sequence). This CDR3 region has 14 residues. The V end lost 8 bases, the J end lost 2 bases, and 17 bases lay between the germline ends. CDR3: CSPGLSHSTDTQYF. As DNA, the CDR3 is TGCAGTCCGGGACTTTCGCACTCCACAGATACGCAGTATTTT.

J is TRBJ2-2 and V is TRBV20-1, with 7 bases matching TRBD1. V trimming: 0 bases; J trimming: 3 bases; junction bases outside the gene matches: 4. Germline V gene data show CDR1 as DFQATT and CDR2 as SNEGSKA (reference sequence). The CDR3 consists of 15 residues. The CDR3 DNA reads as TGCAGTGCTAGAGACATAGACAGGGACACCGGGGAGCTGTTTTTT. This encodes CSARDIDRDTGELFF.

This clonotype occurred a few times. The V gene is TRBV19, the J gene TRBJ2-7; TRBD2 agrees at 10 bases. The CDR3 has 14 amino acids. The V segment lost 5 bases and the J segment 3 bases; nucleotides outside the gene matches: 4. CDR1 is LNHDA and CDR2 is SQIVND in the germline V gene (reference sequence). The CDR3 region is CASSAGLADYEQYF. The CDR3 nucleotides read TGTGCCAGTAGTGCTGGACTAGCGGACTACGAGCAGTACTTC. The full variable domain, with the rest looked up from reference TRBV19 and TRBJ2-7, is DGGITQSPKYLFRKEGQNVTLSCEQNLNHDAMYWYRQDPGQGLRLIYYSQIVNDFQKGDIAEGYSVSREKKESFPLTVTSAQKNPTAFYLCASSAGLADYEQYFGPGTRLTVT.

V usage is TRBV27 and J usage is TRBJ2-5, with 13 bases matching TRBD2. CDR1 is MNHEY and CDR2 is SMNVEV in the germline V gene (reference sequence). The CDR3 sequence is 17 residues long. V was clipped by 4 bases and J by 3 bases; unmatched bases: 8. The CDR3 sequence is CASSSGTSGAAKETQYF. As DNA, the CDR3 is TGTGCCAGCAGTTCCGGGACTAGCGGGGCGGCGAAAGAGACCCAGTACTTC.

The CDR3 sequence is CASSQRTLRDEQYF. CDR3 in DNA: TGTGCCAGCAGCCAGCGAACCTTACGGGACGAGCAGTACTTC. The chain has TRBV7-8 and TRBJ2-7; D gene unclear. Germline CDR1 is SGHVS and CDR2 is FQNEAQ. This CDR3 comprises 14 residues. V was pared by 5 bases and J by 5 bases, with 16 bases between.

This clonotype was detected only once. The chain couples TRBV9 to TRBJ2-7, with 8 bases identical to TRBD2. The germline V gene has CDR1 SGDLS and CDR2 YYNGEE. The CDR3 spans 15 residues. After removal of 0 bases from V and 2 bases from J, the junction contained 4 bases not matched to a gene. As DNA, the CDR3 is TGTGCCAGCAGCGTAGATCCAGCGGGAGCCTACGAGCAGTACTTC. Protein sequence: CASSVDPAGAYEQYF.

The chain uses TRBV20-1 and TRBJ2-7; D not resolved. The length of the CDR3 is 11 residues. The germline gives CDR1 DFQATT, CDR2 SNEGSKA (reference sequence). Trimming shortened V by 6 bases and J by 5 bases, and 11 bases separated the two germline ends. The CDR3 protein is CSASHSNEQYF. The CDR3 DNA is TGCAGTGCCTCCCACTCAAACGAGCAGTACTTC.

The chain uses TRBV29-1 and TRBJ2-5; 11 bases agree with TRBD1. Germline trimming cut 4 bases from V and 5 bases from J; bases unmatched to any gene: 6. The V gene's germline CDR1 is SQVTM and CDR2 ANQGSEA. There are 14 residues in the CDR3. The CDR3 here is CSVVGQGASETQYF. CDR3 nucleotides: TGCAGCGTTGTCGGACAGGGGGCCTCGGAGACCCAGTACTTC.

The chain carries TRBV24-1 and TRBJ2-1; D might be TRBD2 (5 bases). The germline V gene encodes CDR1 KGHDR and CDR2 SFDVKD. The CDR3 spans 17 residues. The ends were cut back, 6 bases at V and 4 bases at J, with 21 bases in the middle. The CDR3 DNA reads TGTGCCACCAGTCAAGCGGCCGCATGGGCATTGTACAATGAGCAGTTCTTC. It encodes CATSQAAAWALYNEQFF.

The chain links TRBV15 to TRBJ2-7; weak D call: TRBD2 (5 bases). CDR1 is LNHNV and CDR2 is YYDKDF in the germline V gene (reference sequence). Trimming took off 5 bases at V and 2 bases at J, with 10 bases between the two ends. The CDR3 length is 13 residues. CDR3 residues: CATSPGETYEQYF. CDR3 coding DNA: TGTGCCACCAGCCCCGGGGAGACCTACGAGCAGTACTTC.

J is TRBJ2-5 and V is TRBV20-1; 8 nucleotides agree with TRBD2. With 1 base clipped from V and 5 bases from J, the junction kept 9 bases outside the gene matches. This CDR3 has 15 residues. Germline CDR1 reads DFQATT; CDR2 reads SNEGSKA (reference sequence). Here the CDR3 DNA reads TGCAGTGCTAGAGTCCCGGGACTAGGGGAGGAGACCCAGTACTTC. Translated: CSARVPGLGEETQYF.

This rearrangement joins TRBV20-1 to TRBJ2-5; 13 nucleotides line up with TRBD2. The CDR3 runs 15 residues. Germline-derived CDR1 and CDR2 are DFQATT and SNEGSKA (reference sequence). With V trimmed by 6 bases and J by 4 bases, 8 bases remained unmatched. In nucleotides, the CDR3 is TGCAGTGCCCCCACTAGCGGGGGGGCCAGAGAGACCCAGTACTTC. It yields the protein CSAPTSGGARETQYF.

The chain combines TRBV20-1 with TRBJ2-1; D gene uncertain. V was pared by 2 bases and J by 5 bases, with 19 bases between. Germline assignment: CDR1 DFQATT and CDR2 SNEGSKA (reference sequence). CDR3 length: 16 residues. DNA of the CDR3: TGCAGTGCTAGAATCCCCGCTTCGGGCGATAACAATGAGCAGTTCTTC. Protein product: CSARIPASGDNNEQFF.

This chain uses TRBV27 with TRBJ1-1; D unresolved. The V end lost 2 bases, the J end lost 3 bases, and 7 bases lay between the germline ends. Germline V gene sequence: CDR1 MNHEY, CDR2 SMNVEV (reference sequence). CDR3 size: 13 residues. CDR3: CASSLGFDTEAFF. Written as DNA, the CDR3 is TGTGCCAGCAGTTTAGGGTTCGACACTGAAGCTTTCTTT.

DNA of the CDR3: TGTGCCAGCAGTTTAGCTGGGTCAGATACGCAGTATTTT. Translated: CASSLAGSDTQYF. The chain has TRBV12-3 or TRBV12-4 and TRBJ2-3, with unresolved D. CDR3 length: 13 amino acids. V gave up 0 bases and J gave up 4 bases, with 5 bases separating them.

The chain has TRBV28 and TRBJ2-1; 9 nucleotides line up with TRBD2. Trimming at V came to 7 bases and at J to 6 bases, leaving 10 bases not matched to a gene. Germline CDR1 MDHEN, CDR2 SYDVKM. This CDR3 is 15 amino acids long. The CDR3 sequence: CASKSGTSLINEQFF. The CDR3 DNA follows: TGTGCCAGCAAATCCGGGACTAGCCTCATCAATGAGCAGTTCTTC.

The gene calls are TRBV12-3 or TRBV12-4 and TRBJ1-3; tentatively, D is TRBD1 (5 bases). This CDR3 is 16 amino acids long. V lost 4 bases and J lost 7, with 20 bases in between. CDR3 loop: CASSSFDRDLRNTIYF. As DNA, the CDR3 is TGTGCCAGCAGTTCTTTTGACCGGGACCTCCGGAACACCATATATTTT.